The TCR beta chain under discussion was sequenced for a study of long-term antiretroviral therapy in people with HIV (dated by TCRdb to the early 2020s). Regarding the complete study: Collection of the earliest samples took place about a decade ahead of the 2015 WHO recommendation for immediate ART, at a time when ART was typically delayed until CD4 counts fell. This retrospective serial study examined whether starting ART and sustained HIV suppression were associated with changes in the composition and diversity of the TRB repertoire in peripheral blood. The cohort contributed roughly 190 cryopreserved PBMC samples from 30 to 35 adults with confirmed HIV infection, collected serially over a mean of around 6 years (range 1-12). Among the roughly 30 participants with HIV, about a dozen were female. Test extractions of a monoclonal T-cell line alongside fewer than 40 polyclonal samples showed no cross-contamination during QIAcube processing. What the work shows at the level of the full study, not this receptor alone: At every time point, the repertoire was dominated by expanded TRB clones first identified before ART initiation, although this dominance fluctuated and, in many PLHIV, declined after ART. Unsorted PBMC were profiled instead of sorted CD4+ and CD8+ T cells because pre-ART samples had limited cell numbers. HIV repertoires had narrower CDR3 length ranges than controls, and the network structure suggested an antigen-experienced repertoire that shifted only slightly toward naive after ART. Samples dated from 2004 to 2017, and the ART regimens used may be less effective than current ones. Owing to limited PBMC availability, only the TCR beta chain was sequenced, without alpha chain pairing. Inferences about post-ART repertoire changes were limited because no data were available on ART adherence, viral resistance or therapy changes. Starting ART was linked to a significant rise in TRB diversity, yet even after long-term ART the diversity remained significantly lower than in transplant donor controls.

Inclusion was restricted to participants for whom at least one PBMC sample before ART initiation and at least two post-ART samples were available. All participants with HIV were treated in the United States of America. Cryopreserved samples of about 0.95-10 million PBMC were thawed and washed before DNA extraction. At the time of the earliest PBMC sample, participants with HIV were aged between roughly 20 and 60 years. Per participant, PBMC samples came from 1-4 timepoints prior to ART initiation and 2-8 timepoints following ART initiation, for a median of 7 samples. For every participant, serial HIV viral load, CD4+ T-cell count, ART history and demographic data were obtained. Using a Qiagen kit on a QIAcube, genomic DNA was extracted from unsorted PBMC, with samples processed in batches of 12. About this clone itself: Its antigen specificity is not known. Base qualities are not at hand, and no much larger clone is one base apart.

The V end gives up 2 bases and the J end 14 bases, leaving 19 bases in the junction not matched to a gene. The CDR3 goes from the cysteine to the phenylalanine over 18 residues. Only CDR3 DNA is held: 54 bases, read in frame from base 1. The germline V gene encodes CDR1 MNHNS and CDR2 SASEGT. Sequencing of the TRB variable region was done with the immunoSEQ hsTCRB v3.0 assay at survey level resolution. The targeted TRB sequencing depth was roughly 40,000-55,000 T-cell genomes per sample. An Illumina MiSeq with a v3 150-cycle kit was used to sequence the pooled TRB libraries. Under the source paper's analysis protocol: Repertoire analysis was performed in R inside a reproducible Nextflow workflow that covered QC, data transformation and analysis. LymphoSeq2, an R package for AIRR-Seq data exploration, was used to implement custom analyses. Several samples that yielded fewer than 5000 total TRB sequences were excluded, so that some 190 HIV repertoires were analyzed. Among the roughly 200 retained HIV repertoires, about 57 were collected before ART initiation and 120 to 130 after ART initiation. Each repertoire was downsampled to 5000 TRB nucleotide sequences, and summary statistics were averaged across 100 downsampling iterations. TRB sequences were retained for analysis only if CDR3 regions of at least seven amino acids were present. Diversity was assessed using a clonality score derived from Shannon entropy and using the Gini coefficient. In the repertoire networks, any two of the top 5000 CDR3 amino acid sequences were connected whenever the two sequences differed by an edit distance of one. GLIPH2 predicted antigen specificity groups and MHC restriction for TRB CDR3 amino acid sequences. Known CMV, EBV, HIV or tissue antigen associations were flagged by matching CDR3 amino acid sequences against VDJdb and McPAS-TCR. Pre-ART, post-ART and control groups were compared with Wilcoxon signed-rank tests and Holm-Bonferroni correction. The immuneACCESS repertoire file appears here via TCRdb, limited to in-frame rearrangements. These files lack a portion of the clones; in checked studies, under half of the deficit traces to unresolved V genes, and the cause of the others is not known. That table furnishes V, J and clone size, whereas the DNA furnished D and trimming. The sample table lists roughly 30,000 clones, over 90% of them with a count of one. The ten largest account for 5% to 7% of the sample.

This TCR derives from a woman aged 40-49 years with HIV. The chain uses TRBV6-1 and TRBJ1-6, with 9 middle bases fitting TRBD1. The sequencing used unsorted PBMCs, collected around 6.5 years after starting antiretroviral therapy. The CDR3 here reads CASSEIYIGTGSIRSLHF. The DNA sequence follows: TGTGCCAGCAGTGAAATATACATTGGGACAGGGTCAATTCGATCCCTCCACTTT.